A single T cell receptor beta chain is shown here with its context. Its target is not known. The data are from a study of T cells in Graves' hyperthyroidism and ophthalmopathy. Overall study findings and caveats: Most thyroid clonotypes expanded above 0.001 were also detected in blood.

Amplified TCR beta CDR3 regions came from RNA transcripts. The study used the HTBI primer set for a first-round RT-PCR of the TCR CDR3. MiXCR was run by TCRdb on the multiplex PCR reads, yielding one entry per CDR3 protein. This table holds 400,000 or so distinct CDR3 sequences, approximately 15% found once. Uncontrolled infection, other autoimmune disease, pregnancy and lactation each barred patients from inclusion. CDR1 and CDR2 from the germline V gene are SEHNR and FQNEAQ (reference sequence). V lost 5 bases to trimming and J lost 2 bases; unmatched junction nucleotides: 14. The CDR3 contains 17 residues.

Specimen: blood. This TCR was sampled from a woman aged 25 to 39 with Graves' ophthalmopathy. The rearrangement links TRBV7-9 to TRBJ2-7; 8 bases map to TRBD2. The CDR3 loop reads CASSQREETGGPYEQYF. DNA of the CDR3: TGTGCCAGCAGCCAAAGAGAGGAAACGGGGGGGCCCTACGAGCAGTACTTC.